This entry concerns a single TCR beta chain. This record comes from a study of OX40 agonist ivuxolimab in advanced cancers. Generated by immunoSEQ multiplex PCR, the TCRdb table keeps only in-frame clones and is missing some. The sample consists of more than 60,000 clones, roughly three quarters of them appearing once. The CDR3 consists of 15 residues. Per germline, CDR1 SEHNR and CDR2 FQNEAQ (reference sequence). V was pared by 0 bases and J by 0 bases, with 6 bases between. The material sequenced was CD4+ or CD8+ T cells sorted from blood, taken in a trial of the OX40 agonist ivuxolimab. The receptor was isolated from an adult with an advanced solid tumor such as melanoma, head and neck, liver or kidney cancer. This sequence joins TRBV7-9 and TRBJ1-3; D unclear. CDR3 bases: TGTGCCAGCAGCTTAGCAGCCCTCTCTGGAAACACCATATATTTT. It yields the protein CASSLAALSGNTIYF.